The 18 T cell receptor beta chains given below trace back to one sample, sequenced in a study of blood T cell repertoires in COVID-19. Sequencing was performed with immunoSEQ multiplex PCR; in TCRdb, only in-frame clones are kept and a portion is missing. The table lists about 480,000 clones, approximately 88% of them singletons, with 1.8% in the top ten. Sequenced: PBMCs or T cells enriched from blood (not recorded which). Source of these receptors: a middle-aged woman who had recovered from COVID-19.

This chain joins TRBV15 and TRBJ1-2; D call uncertain. Trimming shortened V by 2 bases and J by 5 bases, and 9 bases separated the two germline ends. In germline, CDR1 is LNHNV, CDR2 YYDKDF (reference sequence). The CDR3 length is 13 residues. The CDR3 reads CATSRPTGYGYTF. In nucleotides, the CDR3 is TGTGCCACCAGCAGACCGACGGGTTATGGCTACACCTTC.

The chain has TRBV24-1 and TRBJ1-2, with D possibly TRBD1 on 6 matching bases. The V end lost 4 bases, the J end lost 8 bases, and 16 bases lay between the germline ends. Germline CDR1 and CDR2: KGHDR and SFDVKD. The CDR3 has 14 residues. The DNA of the CDR3 is TGTGCCACCAGTGAATCCTCCGGGACAAGAGGCTACACCTTC. Amino acids: CATSESSGTRGYTF.

The CDR3 loop is CASSIVGGPLDEQYF. The CDR3 coding sequence is TGTGCCAGTAGTATAGTGGGAGGGCCTTTGGACGAGCAGTACTTC. The J gene is TRBJ2-7, the V gene TRBV19, with 7 positions matching TRBD2. V lost 1 base and J lost 5; bases outside the gene matches: 8. CDR1 LNHDA and CDR2 SQIVND come from the germline V gene (reference sequence). The CDR3 is 15 residues long.

J is TRBJ1-2 and V is TRBV5-1, with 10 bases that match TRBD1. Germline V CDR1 and CDR2: SGHRS, YFSETQ. Trimming removed 7 bases from V and 3 bases from J; junction bases left unmatched: 12. The CDR3 totals 16 residues. CDR3 DNA sequence: TGCGCCAGCGGCGAGACAGGGGGCCGTATAGACTATGGCTACACCTTC. Translating gives CASGETGGRIDYGYTF.

The V call is TRBV19, the J call TRBJ2-7, with D hard to call. V lost 2 bases and J lost 5, with 7 bases in between. This CDR3 is built from 12 residues. Germline V gene lookup returns CDR1 LNHDA and CDR2 SQIVND (reference sequence). CDR3 protein: CASSILGNEQYF. CDR3 in DNA: TGTGCCAGTAGTATACTAGGTAACGAGCAGTACTTC. The full variable domain, completed using reference TRBV19 and TRBJ2-7, is DGGITQSPKYLFRKEGQNVTLSCEQNLNHDAMYWYRQDPGQGLRLIYYSQIVNDFQKGDIAEGYSVSREKKESFPLTVTSAQKNPTAFYLCASSILGNEQYFGPGTRLTVT.

This clone was recorded a few times. The rearrangement links TRBV21-1 to TRBJ1-2. TRBV21-1 is a known pseudogene. The length of the CDR3 is 11 residues. CDR3: CASTTDYGYTF. CDR3 nucleotides: TGTGCCAGCACAACGGACTATGGCTACACCTTC.

The CDR3 DNA sequence: TGTGCCATCAGTGAGCAAGCGGGGGAACAAGAGACCCAGTACTTC. Its protein product is CAISEQAGEQETQYF. This sequence joins TRBV10-3 and TRBJ2-5; 8 positions agree with TRBD2. The germline V gene encodes CDR1 ENHRY and CDR2 SYGVKD. The CDR3 consists of 15 residues. The V segment lost 2 bases and the J segment 2 bases; nucleotides outside the gene matches: 4.

The genes are TRBV5-8 and TRBJ1-2; TRBD1 is a possible D gene (5 bases). This CDR3 contains 14 residues. The germline V and J ends were trimmed by 3 bases and 1 base, with 10 bases remaining between them. CDR1 and CDR2 from the germline V gene are SGHTS and YDEGEE. The CDR3 region has the DNA TGTGCCAGCAGCTCCCGGACACTTAACTATGGCTACACCTTC. Its translation: CASSSRTLNYGYTF.

The CDR3 here is CASSEWDSSGNTIYF. CDR3 DNA sequence: TGTGCCAGCAGCGAGTGGGACAGCTCTGGAAACACCATATATTTT. The genes are TRBV9 and TRBJ1-3; 7 bases align to TRBD1. The germline gives CDR1 SGDLS, CDR2 YYNGEE. With V trimmed by 3 bases and J by 0 bases, 3 bases remained unmatched. CDR3 length equals 15 residues.

This chain connects TRBV5-1 to TRBJ2-3; D is possibly TRBD2 (5 bases). Trimming removed 0 bases at V and 4 bases at J, with 9 bases between. This CDR3 has 14 residues. Germline CDR1 and CDR2: SGHRS and YFSETQ. CDR3 in amino acids: CASSLVPGADTQYF. CDR3 bases: TGCGCCAGCAGCTTGGTCCCCGGGGCAGATACGCAGTATTTT.

V gene TRBV27 combines with J gene TRBJ2-7, with 12 bases fitting TRBD2. The CDR3 has 16 amino acids. The J segment lost 3 bases and the V segment lost 7 bases, leaving 10 bases of the junction unmatched. Germline V gene data show CDR1 as MNHEY and CDR2 as SMNVEV (reference sequence). CDR3 sequence reads: CASIGLAGPNYYEQYF. The CDR3 bases are TGTGCCAGCATAGGACTAGCGGGACCCAATTACTACGAGCAGTACTTC.

This chain connects TRBV18 to TRBJ1-2; D not certain. CDR3 length equals 15 residues. V lost 3 bases, J lost 5 bases, and 16 bases lay in between. CDR1 is KGHSH and CDR2 is LQKENI in the germline V gene. This CDR3 is CASSPARGREYGYTF. The CDR3 coding sequence is TGTGCCAGCTCACCGGCCCGCGGCAGAGAATATGGCTACACCTTC.

The chain couples TRBV6-2 or TRBV6-3 to TRBJ2-7; D possibly corresponds to TRBD1 (5 bases). Trimming shortened V by 5 bases and J by 0 bases, and 20 bases separated the two germline ends. Germline loops: CDR1 MNHEY, CDR2 SVGEGT. The CDR3 length is 17 residues. The DNA of the CDR3 is TGTGCCAGCAGTCCCCCACCGACAGCGTCTTTCTCCTACGAGCAGTACTTC. It specifies CASSPPPTASFSYEQYF.

The chain has TRBV19 and TRBJ1-5, with D possibly matching TRBD1 (5 bases). Germline loops: CDR1 LNHDA, CDR2 SQIVND (reference sequence). Deletions cut 7 bases from V and 3 bases from J, with 10 bases between. The CDR3 is 13 amino acids. CDR3: CASKRGDNQPQHF. The CDR3 bases are TGTGCCAGTAAGCGGGGGGACAATCAGCCCCAGCATTTT. The whole variable domain, filled in from reference TRBV19 and TRBJ1-5, reads DGGITQSPKYLFRKEGQNVTLSCEQNLNHDAMYWYRQDPGQGLRLIYYSQIVNDFQKGDIAEGYSVSREKKESFPLTVTSAQKNPTAFYLCASKRGDNQPQHFGDGTRLSIL.

The chain links TRBV6-6 to TRBJ2-1; D ambiguous. The CDR3 totals 12 residues. Germline CDR1 is MNHNY and CDR2 is SVGAGI (reference sequence). V lost 2 bases to trimming and J lost 8 bases, with 7 bases between them. CDR3 DNA: TGTGCCAGCAGTTACGAGTCGGATGAGCAGTTCTTC. Its protein is CASSYESDEQFF.

V gene TRBV24-1 combines with J gene TRBJ2-1; 9 positions agree with TRBD2. This CDR3 has 16 amino acids. Germline CDR1 KGHDR, CDR2 SFDVKD. The V gene end was trimmed by 4 bases and the J gene end by 8 bases; junction bases not matched to a gene: 11. In DNA form, the CDR3 reads TGTGCCACCAGTGACCCCCGTAGCGGGAGAAGGGATGAGCAGTTCTTC. Translating gives CATSDPRSGRRDEQFF.

The genes are TRBV5-1 and TRBJ2-5; 10 bases are shared with TRBD2. V lost 4 bases and J lost 4; bases outside the gene matches: 13. The germline gives CDR1 SGHRS, CDR2 YFSETQ. The CDR3 length is 17 residues. CDR3 coding DNA: TGCGCCAGCAGCGGGAGCGGGAGGGCTCTTGAAGGAGAGACCCAGTACTTC. It translates to CASSGSGRALEGETQYF.

The genes are TRBV11-2 and TRBJ2-3; 8 nucleotides agree with TRBD1. This CDR3 has 16 residues. The trim removed 5 bases at V and 0 bases at J, leaving 7 bases unmatched. CDR1 is SGHAT and CDR2 is FQNNGV in the germline V gene. CDR3 sequence reads: CASSTLGQGSTDTQYF. The CDR3 DNA is TGTGCCAGCAGCACCCTAGGACAGGGTAGCACAGATACGCAGTATTTT.